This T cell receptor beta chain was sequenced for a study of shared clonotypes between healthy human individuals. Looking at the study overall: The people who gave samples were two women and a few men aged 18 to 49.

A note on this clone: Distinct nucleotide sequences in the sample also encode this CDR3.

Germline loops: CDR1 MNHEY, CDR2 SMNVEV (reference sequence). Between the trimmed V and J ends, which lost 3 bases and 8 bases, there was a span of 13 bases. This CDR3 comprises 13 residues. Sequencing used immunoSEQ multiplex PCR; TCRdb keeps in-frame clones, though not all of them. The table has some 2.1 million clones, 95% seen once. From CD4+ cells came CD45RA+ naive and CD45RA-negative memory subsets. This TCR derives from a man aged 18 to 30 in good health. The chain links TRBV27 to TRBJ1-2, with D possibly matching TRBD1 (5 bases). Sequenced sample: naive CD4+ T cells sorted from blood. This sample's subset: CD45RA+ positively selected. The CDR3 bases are TGTGCCAGCAGTTTCCGGGACGGTCGAGGCTACACCTTC. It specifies CASSFRDGRGYTF.